This T cell receptor beta chain was captured in a study of shared clonotypes between healthy human individuals. General study results and limits: Sampling used blood alone; tissue repertoires probably differ. Naive subsets tended to show greater estimated richness than memory subsets. Naive CD4 clonotypes overlapped across a handful of donors at roughly 5%.

Comment on this clone: What it binds is not known. Other nucleotide sequences from this sample produce the same CDR3.

V lost 3 bases and J 5 bases, leaving 10 bases between the germline ends. CDR3 length: 13 residues. CDR1 is MNHEY, CDR2 SVGAGI, per germline. Only CD45RO-negative cells positively selected for CCR7 counted as naive CD8 cells, so terminally differentiated effector memory CD45RA+ cells were excluded. Deep was the level at which the assay was run. Repertoires were generated with immunoSEQ multiplex PCR, while TCRdb's copy carries only in-frame clones and drops some. The sample holds 1.5 million to 2.5 million clones, about 95% seen once. The rearrangement joins TRBV6-5 to TRBJ1-1; possibly TRBD1 for D (5 bases). This sequence originates from a man aged 18 to 29 in good health. Material: naive CD8+ T cells sorted from blood. The CDR3 protein is CASSYGDRTEAFF. The CDR3 DNA follows: TGTGCCAGCAGTTATGGCGACAGAACTGAAGCTTTCTTT.